The subject of this entry is one TCR beta chain. No antigen is known for it. This entry is derived from a study of T cell responses to AZD1222 COVID-19 vaccine. The study, taken as a whole, reports: The sample set comprised mostly white British donors with more females, and clonal diversity was possibly underestimated. Mapped onto spike, vaccine-associated CD4 TCRs spanned it and were dominant at 160-218 and 743-854.

Clones were read by immunoSEQ multiplex PCR, and TCRdb kept only the in-frame ones, dropping some. Of 95,000 to 110,000 clones listed, about 94% were seen once; the top ten hold around 5%. The sequencing used peripheral blood, collected on day 0 of AZD1222 vaccination. The TCR comes from an adult in good health.

CDR3 amino acids: CAWSDAVRPTDTQYF. The CDR3 region has the DNA TGTGCCTGGAGTGACGCGGTTAGACCCACAGATACGCAGTATTTT. The J gene is TRBJ2-3, the V gene TRBV30; D is ambiguous. Per germline, CDR1 GTSNPN and CDR2 SVGIG (reference sequence). Trimming removed 1 base at V and 2 bases at J, with 13 bases between. The CDR3 is made up of 15 amino acids.